This TCR beta chain is from a study of monozygotic twins with inflammatory bowel disease. Findings and limits, study-wide: Part of the variability in patient repertoires may have come from differing immunosuppressive treatments.

There are 13 residues in the CDR3. Germline loops: CDR1 MDHEN, CDR2 SYDVKM. Each TCR library used roughly 3,500 ng of total RNA. TCRdb re-called the 5' RACE reads and shows each CDR3 protein once, DNA omitted. The repertoire table contains 140,000 to 150,000 distinct CDR3 sequences. On this clonotype: The antigen remains undetermined.

Isolation of total RNA was performed on whole blood, with no prior T cell sorting. The sequenced material came from blood. The V gene is TRBV28, the J gene TRBJ1-5. The receptor was isolated from a human donor with ulcerative colitis or Crohn's disease, or a healthy co-twin of an affected twin (not recorded which). CDR3 region: CANSRRDGQPQHF.